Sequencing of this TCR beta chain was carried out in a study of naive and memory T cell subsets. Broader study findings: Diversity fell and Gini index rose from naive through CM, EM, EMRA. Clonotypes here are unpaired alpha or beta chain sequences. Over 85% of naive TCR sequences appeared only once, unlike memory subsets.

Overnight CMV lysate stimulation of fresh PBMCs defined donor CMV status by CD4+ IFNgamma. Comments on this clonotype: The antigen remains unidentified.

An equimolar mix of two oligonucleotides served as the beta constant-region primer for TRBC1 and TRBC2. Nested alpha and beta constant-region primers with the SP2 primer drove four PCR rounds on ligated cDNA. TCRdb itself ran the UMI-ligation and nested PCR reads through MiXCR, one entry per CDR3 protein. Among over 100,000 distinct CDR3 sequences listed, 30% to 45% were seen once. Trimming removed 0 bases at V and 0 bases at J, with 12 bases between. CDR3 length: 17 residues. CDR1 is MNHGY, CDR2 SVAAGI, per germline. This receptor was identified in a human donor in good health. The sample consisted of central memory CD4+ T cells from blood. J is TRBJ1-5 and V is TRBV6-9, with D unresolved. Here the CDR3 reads CASSYSGGDYSNQPQHF. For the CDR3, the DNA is TGTGCCAGCAGTTATTCGGGAGGCGACTATAGCAATCAGCCCCAGCATTTT.